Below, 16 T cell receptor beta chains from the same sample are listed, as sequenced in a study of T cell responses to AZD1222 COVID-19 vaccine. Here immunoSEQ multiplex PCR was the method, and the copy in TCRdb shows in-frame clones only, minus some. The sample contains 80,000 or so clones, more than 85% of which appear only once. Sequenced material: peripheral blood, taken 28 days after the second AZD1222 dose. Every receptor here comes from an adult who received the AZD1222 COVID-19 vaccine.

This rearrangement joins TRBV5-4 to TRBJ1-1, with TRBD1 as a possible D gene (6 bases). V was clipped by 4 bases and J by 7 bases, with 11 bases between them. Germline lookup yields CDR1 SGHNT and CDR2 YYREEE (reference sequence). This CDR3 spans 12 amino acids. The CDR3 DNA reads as TGTGCCAGCAGCACCACAGGGCTTGAAGCTTTCTTT. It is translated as CASSTTGLEAFF.

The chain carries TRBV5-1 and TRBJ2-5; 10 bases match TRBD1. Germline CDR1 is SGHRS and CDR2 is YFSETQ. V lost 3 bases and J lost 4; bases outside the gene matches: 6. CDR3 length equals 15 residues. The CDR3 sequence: CASSSGTGEAETQYF. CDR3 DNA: TGCGCCAGCAGCTCCGGGACAGGGGAGGCAGAGACCCAGTACTTC.

The chain's CDR3 is CASSPTTRQETQYF. The CDR3 DNA follows: TGTGCCAGCAGCCCGACTACCCGTCAAGAGACCCAGTACTTC. The gene calls are TRBV6-2 or TRBV6-3 and TRBJ2-5; D is perhaps TRBD2 (5 bases). The CDR3 is 14 amino acids. V was trimmed by 6 bases and J by 2 bases, leaving 13 bases between them. Germline V lookup: CDR1 MNHEY, CDR2 SVGEGT.

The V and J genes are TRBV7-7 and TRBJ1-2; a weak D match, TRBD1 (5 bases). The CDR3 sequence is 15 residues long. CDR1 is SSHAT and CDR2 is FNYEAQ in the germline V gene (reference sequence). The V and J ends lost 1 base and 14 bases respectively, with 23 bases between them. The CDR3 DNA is TGTGCCAGCAGCTTAGGTCGGGGACGGCCCCGTCTACAAACCTTC. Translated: CASSLGRGRPRLQTF.

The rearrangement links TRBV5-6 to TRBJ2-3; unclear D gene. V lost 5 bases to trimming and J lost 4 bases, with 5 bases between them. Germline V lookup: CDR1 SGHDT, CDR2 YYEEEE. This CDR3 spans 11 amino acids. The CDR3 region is CASSLADTQYF. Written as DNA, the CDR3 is TGTGCCAGCAGTTTAGCAGATACGCAGTATTTT.

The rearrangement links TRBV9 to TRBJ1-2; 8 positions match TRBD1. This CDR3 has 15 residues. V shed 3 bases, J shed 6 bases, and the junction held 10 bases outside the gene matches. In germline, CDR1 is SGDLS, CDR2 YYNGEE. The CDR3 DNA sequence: TGTGCCAGCAGCGGGCCGGGACAGGCCGCTAATGGCTACACCTTC. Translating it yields CASSGPGQAANGYTF.

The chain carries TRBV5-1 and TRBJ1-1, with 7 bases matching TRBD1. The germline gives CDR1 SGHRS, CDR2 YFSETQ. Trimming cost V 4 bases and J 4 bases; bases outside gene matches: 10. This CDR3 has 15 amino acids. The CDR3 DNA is TGCGCCAGCAGCACGAGCACAGGGGTGAGCACTGAAGCTTTCTTT. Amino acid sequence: CASSTSTGVSTEAFF.

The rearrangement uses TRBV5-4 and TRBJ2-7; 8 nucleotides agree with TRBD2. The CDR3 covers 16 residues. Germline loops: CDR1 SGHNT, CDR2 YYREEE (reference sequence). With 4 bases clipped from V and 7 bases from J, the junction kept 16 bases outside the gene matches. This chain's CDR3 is CASSPWLSGSSVEQYF. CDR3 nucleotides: TGTGCCAGCAGCCCCTGGTTAAGCGGGAGTTCTGTTGAGCAGTACTTC.

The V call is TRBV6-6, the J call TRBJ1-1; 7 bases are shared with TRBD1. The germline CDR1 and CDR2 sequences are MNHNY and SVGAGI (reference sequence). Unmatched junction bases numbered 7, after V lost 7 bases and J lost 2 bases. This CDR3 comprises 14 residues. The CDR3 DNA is TGTGCCAGCACCGCTCGGACAGGTAACACTGAAGCTTTCTTT. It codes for CASTARTGNTEAFF.

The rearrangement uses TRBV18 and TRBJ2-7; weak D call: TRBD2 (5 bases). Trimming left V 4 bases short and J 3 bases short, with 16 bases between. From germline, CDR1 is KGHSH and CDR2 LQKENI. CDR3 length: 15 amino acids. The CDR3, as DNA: TGTGCCAGCTCACTGACTAACACAAACTTCTACGAGCAGTACTTC. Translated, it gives CASSLTNTNFYEQYF.

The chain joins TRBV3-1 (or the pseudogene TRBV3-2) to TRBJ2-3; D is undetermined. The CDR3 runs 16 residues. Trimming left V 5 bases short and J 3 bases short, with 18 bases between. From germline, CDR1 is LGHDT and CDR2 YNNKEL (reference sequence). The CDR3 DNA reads TGTGCCAGCAGCAAGATATGGGAACACAGAACAGATACGCAGTATTTT. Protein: CASSKIWEHRTDTQYF.

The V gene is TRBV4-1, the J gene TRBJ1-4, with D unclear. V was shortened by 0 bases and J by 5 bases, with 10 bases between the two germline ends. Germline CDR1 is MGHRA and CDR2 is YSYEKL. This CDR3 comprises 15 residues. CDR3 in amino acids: CASSQERATNEKLFF. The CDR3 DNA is TGCGCCAGCAGCCAAGAGAGGGCTACGAATGAAAAACTGTTTTTT.

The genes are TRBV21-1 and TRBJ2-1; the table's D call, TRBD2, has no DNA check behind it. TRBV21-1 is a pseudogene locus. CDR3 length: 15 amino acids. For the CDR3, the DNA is TGTGCCAGCAGCAATGAGGCGGAAATTTACAATGAGCAGTTCTTC. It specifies CASSNEAEIYNEQFF.

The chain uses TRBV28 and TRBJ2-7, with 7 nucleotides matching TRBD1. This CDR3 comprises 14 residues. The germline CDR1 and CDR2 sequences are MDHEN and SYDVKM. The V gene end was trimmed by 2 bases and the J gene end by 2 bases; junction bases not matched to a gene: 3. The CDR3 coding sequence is TGTGCCAGCAGTTTAACAGGGGACGCCTACGAGCAGTACTTC. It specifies CASSLTGDAYEQYF. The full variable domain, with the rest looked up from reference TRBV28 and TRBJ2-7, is DVKVTQSSRYLVKRTGEKVFLECVQDMDHENMFWYRQDPGLGLRLIYFSYDVKMKEKGDIPEGYSVSREKKERFSLILESASTNQTSMYLCASSLTGDAYEQYFGPGTRLTVT.

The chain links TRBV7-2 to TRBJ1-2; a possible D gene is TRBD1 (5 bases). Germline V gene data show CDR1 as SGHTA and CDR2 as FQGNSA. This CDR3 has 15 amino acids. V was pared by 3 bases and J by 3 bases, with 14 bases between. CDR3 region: CASSLSRAADYGYTF. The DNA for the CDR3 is TGTGCCAGCAGCTTGTCCAGGGCCGCAGACTATGGCTACACCTTC.

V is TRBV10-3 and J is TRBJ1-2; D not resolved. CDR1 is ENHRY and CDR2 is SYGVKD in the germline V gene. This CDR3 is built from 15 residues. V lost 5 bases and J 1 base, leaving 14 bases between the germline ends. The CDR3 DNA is TGTGCCATCAGTAAGGACTCGGAACTTAACTATGGCTACACCTTC. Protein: CAISKDSELNYGYTF.